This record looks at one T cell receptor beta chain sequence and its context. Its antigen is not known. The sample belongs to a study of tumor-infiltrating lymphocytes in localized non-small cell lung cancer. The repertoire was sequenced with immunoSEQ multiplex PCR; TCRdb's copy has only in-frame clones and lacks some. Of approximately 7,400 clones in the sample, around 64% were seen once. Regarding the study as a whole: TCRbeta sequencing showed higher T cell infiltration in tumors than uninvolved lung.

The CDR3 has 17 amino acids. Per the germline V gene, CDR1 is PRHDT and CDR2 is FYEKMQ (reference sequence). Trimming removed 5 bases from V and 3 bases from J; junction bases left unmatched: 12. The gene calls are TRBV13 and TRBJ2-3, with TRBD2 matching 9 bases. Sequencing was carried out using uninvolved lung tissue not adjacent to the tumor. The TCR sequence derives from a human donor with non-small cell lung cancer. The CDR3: CASSPDRVAGVTDTQYF. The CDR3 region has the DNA TGTGCCAGCAGCCCTGACCGAGTAGCGGGGGTAACAGATACGCAGTATTTT.